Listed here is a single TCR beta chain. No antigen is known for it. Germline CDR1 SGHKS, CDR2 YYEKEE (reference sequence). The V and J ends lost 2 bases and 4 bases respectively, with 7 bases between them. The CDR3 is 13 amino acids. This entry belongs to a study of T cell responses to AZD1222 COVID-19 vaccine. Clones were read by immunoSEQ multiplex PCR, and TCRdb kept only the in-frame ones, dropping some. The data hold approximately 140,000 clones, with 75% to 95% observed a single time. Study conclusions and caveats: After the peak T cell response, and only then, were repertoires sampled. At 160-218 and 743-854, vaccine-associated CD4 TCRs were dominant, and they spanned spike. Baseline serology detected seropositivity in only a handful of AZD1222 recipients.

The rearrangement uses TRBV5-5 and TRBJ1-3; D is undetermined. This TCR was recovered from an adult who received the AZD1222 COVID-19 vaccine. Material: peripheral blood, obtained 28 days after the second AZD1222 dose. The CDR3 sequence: CASSFQGGNTIYF. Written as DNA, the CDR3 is TGTGCCAGCAGCTTCCAAGGAGGAAACACCATATATTTT. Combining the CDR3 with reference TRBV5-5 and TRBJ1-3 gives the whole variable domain DAGVTQSPTHLIKTRGQQVTLRCSPISGHKSVSWYQQVLGQGPQFIFQYYEKEERGRGNFPDRFSARQFPNYSSELNVNALLLGDSALYLCASSFQGGNTIYFGEGSWLTVV.